The TCR beta chain under discussion was sequenced for a study of breast tumors, draining lymph nodes, adjacent tissues. Study results and caveats: Compared with basal-like, luminal-like tumors shared significantly more repertoire with nontumor tissue.

The table lists this clonotype with many counts. The antigen remains undetermined. Using its own MiXCR run on the multiplex PCR reads, TCRdb lists one record per CDR3 protein. The sample carries around 130,000 distinct CDR3 sequences, approximately 21% recorded once. Breast cancer patients provided tissue from their axillary draining lymph nodes. Germline CDR1 and CDR2: LGHNT and FRNRAP. V was cut by 1 base and J by 4 bases, with 13 bases left in between. This CDR3 contains 15 residues. This rearrangement joins TRBV12-5 to TRBJ1-2; D is perhaps TRBD1 (5 bases). This receptor was taken from a female donor with breast cancer. Some clones in this sample may be carry-over from other donors' samples. Sample: axillary lymph node tissue. DNA for the CDR3: TGTGCTAGTGGTTTGGACAACAGGCTAGGCTATGGCTACACCTTC. Its translation: CASGLDNRLGYGYTF.